This T cell receptor (beta chain) was retrieved from a study of T cells in Graves' hyperthyroidism and ophthalmopathy (dated by TCRdb to about 2019). At the level of the whole study: Peripheral blood was collected at initial diagnosis, before any treatment. The paper describes TCR Vbeta CDR3 sequencing of fewer than 150 peripheral blood samples, made up of 43 ophthalmopathy patients, 70 to 75 hyperthyroidism patients and 17 progressor patients. The 95 to 100 discovery patients were randomly divided into training and test sets at a 7:3 ratio. In several Graves' hyperthyroidism patients, the study also compared T-cell repertoires from thyroid tissue with T-cell repertoires from blood. After blood sampling, hyperthyroidism patients were treated with methimazole at a starting dose of 30 mg daily, and ophthalmopathy patients were treated with high-dose intravenous methylprednisolone. To identify TCR V-J signatures that set the groups apart, the researchers used a discovery cohort of 100 patients, made up of 43 with Graves' ophthalmopathy and some 56 with stable Graves' hyperthyroidism. Whether ophthalmopathy could be predicted prospectively was tested in an independent validation cohort made up of 18 to 20 hyperthyroidism patients plus 17 patients who later progressed to ophthalmopathy.

Trimming takes 7 bases off V and 6 bases off J; junction bases not matched to a gene: 2. From the cysteine through the phenylalanine, the CDR3 covers 14 amino acids. The read is trimmed to its CDR3 DNA, 42 bases read in frame from base 1. This clonotype was seen ten or more times. Its target antigen remains unknown. Base qualities are not at hand, and no much larger clone is one base apart. General study outcomes and caveats: Sample size was not statistically predetermined, and blinding of investigators to group allocation was not performed. Blood samples also contained most of the expanded thyroid clonotypes (frequency above 0.001), which suggests that blood repertoires may reflect thyroid immune responses. A model built on a 13 V-J signature distinguished ophthalmopathy from stable hyperthyroidism, reaching roughly 88% sensitivity and about 81% specificity in cross-validation and 80%/75% in testing. During validation, the model predicted progression to ophthalmopathy a median of approximately 6.5 months ahead of onset, with more than 60% sensitivity and almost 75% specificity.

The hyperthyroidism patients were between 18 and 65 years old and newly diagnosed, with a disease duration of less than 2 months. Patients with uncontrolled infections, other autoimmune diseases, pregnancy or lactation were excluded. Diagnoses were based on clinical symptoms, serum thyroxine and TRAb, thyroid ultrasound and orbital computed tomography. For progressor patients, blood was drawn at the first diagnosis of hyperthyroidism, before any ophthalmopathy symptoms had appeared. PBMCs were separated from over 9 ml of fresh peripheral blood using Ficoll-Paque density gradient centrifugation. Patients classed as progressors first received a Graves' hyperthyroidism diagnosis and then went on to develop ophthalmopathy during follow-up. Total RNA was extracted using Trizol reagent, and RNA quality was assessed on an Agilent 2100 Bioanalyzer. TCR beta CDR3 regions were amplified from RNA transcripts. For the first round of RT-PCR on the TCR CDR3, the HTBI primer set was used together with the Qiagen OneStep RT-PCR kit. The libraries were constructed in a second round of multiplex PCR and then size-selected and purified. Paired-end sequencing of the libraries was performed with 100 bp reads on an Illumina HiSeq2000. The study's processing was this. Raw data were processed with SOAPnuke, discarding reads with adapters, uncalled bases, mean Phred below 15, or no exact constant-primer or identifier match. High-quality paired reads were merged using COPE v1.2.5, and each unique nucleotide sequence was defined as a clonotype. Clonotypes were aligned to IMGT TRBV, TRBD and TRBJ reference segments using MiTCR v1.1. The analysis included only V-J combinations with a frequency above 0.0001, which together covered approximately 99% of the repertoires. A TCS score was defined as the ratio of F50 (clonal expansion) to E x V (chaos), with BLOSUM62-based TCRdist applied between CDR3 peptides within each V-J. Welch's t-statistics and random forest reduced roughly 500 V-J features to 10 to 15, which were used in a naive Bayes classifier (R e1071). The public reads were reprocessed in TCRdb via fastp at Q25 and MiXCR, keeping in-frame beta chains. Each record represents a unique CDR3 protein, reported with the most common genes and DNA among its rows. The V and J calls and clone size are TCRdb's, not the authors'. The sample profile shows roughly 160,000 distinct CDR3 sequences; less than 10% of them were found once. The ten top clones hold 22% of the sample.

This receptor was identified in a young woman with Graves' hyperthyroidism that later progressed to Graves' ophthalmopathy. Material: blood. The V and J segments used are TRBV12-3 or TRBV12-4 and TRBJ2-1, with TRBD2 identical over 14 junction bases. The CDR3 protein sequence reads: CASTTSGRANEQFF. The sequenced DNA: TGTGCCAGCACGACTAGCGGGAGGGCCAATGAGCAGTTCTTC.